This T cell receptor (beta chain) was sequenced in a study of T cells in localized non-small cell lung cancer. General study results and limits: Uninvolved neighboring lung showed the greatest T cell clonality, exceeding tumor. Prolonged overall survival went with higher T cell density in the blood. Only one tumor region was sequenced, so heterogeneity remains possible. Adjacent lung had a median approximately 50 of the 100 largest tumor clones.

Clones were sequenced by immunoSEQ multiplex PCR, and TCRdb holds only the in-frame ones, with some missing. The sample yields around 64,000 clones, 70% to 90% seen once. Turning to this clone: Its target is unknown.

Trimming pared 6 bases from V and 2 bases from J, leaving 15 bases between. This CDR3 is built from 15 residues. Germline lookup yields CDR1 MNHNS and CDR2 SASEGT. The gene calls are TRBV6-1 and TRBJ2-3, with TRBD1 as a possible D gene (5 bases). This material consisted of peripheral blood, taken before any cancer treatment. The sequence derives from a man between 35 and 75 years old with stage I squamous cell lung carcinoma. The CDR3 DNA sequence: TGTGCCAGCAGCCGTAGCTGGGGCGTCACAGATACGCAGTATTTT. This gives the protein CASSRSWGVTDTQYF.